The 8 T cell receptor beta chains below come from one sample, sequenced in a study of T cell responses to AZD1222 COVID-19 vaccine. Data came from immunoSEQ multiplex PCR; TCRdb stores just in-frame clones and leaves some out. The sample lists 120,000 to 150,000 clones, 82% occurring once. Sequenced material: peripheral blood, taken on day 0 of MenACWY control vaccination. These receptors all stem from an adult in good health.

This clone appeared a single time. The V and J genes are TRBV15 and TRBJ1-5; D unclear. The germline V gene encodes CDR1 LNHNV and CDR2 YYDKDF (reference sequence). CDR3 size: 15 residues. V dropped 0 bases and J dropped 0 bases, with 6 bases sitting between them. CDR3 loop: CATSRDFSSNQPQHF. DNA for the CDR3: TGTGCCACCAGCAGAGATTTCTCTAGCAATCAGCCCCAGCATTTT.

V usage is TRBV19 and J usage is TRBJ2-3, with D tentatively TRBD1 or TRBD2 (6 bases each). V gave up 4 bases and J gave up 0 bases, with 11 bases separating them. From germline, CDR1 is LNHDA and CDR2 SQIVND (reference sequence). This CDR3 comprises 15 residues. CDR3 nucleotides: TGTGCCAGTAGTACGCAGGGGACTAGCACAGATACGCAGTATTTT. Its protein is CASSTQGTSTDTQYF.

The chain employs TRBV6-5 and TRBJ1-5; D not resolved. CDR1 MNHEY and CDR2 SVGAGI come from the germline V gene. The CDR3 has 13 amino acids. The ends were cut back, 2 bases at V and 4 bases at J, with 6 bases in the middle. For the CDR3, the DNA is TGTGCCAGCAGTTACCAGGTGAATCAGCCCCAGCATTTT. It specifies CASSYQVNQPQHF.

CDR3 nucleotide sequence: TGCGCCAGCAGAGAGCGGGGCGCTGGAAACACCATATATTTT. Translation: CASRERGAGNTIYF. The V and J genes are TRBV5-1 and TRBJ1-3, with a possible D match to TRBD1 (5 bases). This CDR3 is 14 amino acids long. Germline CDR1 is SGHRS and CDR2 is YFSETQ. Trimming removed 5 bases from V and 2 bases from J, with 11 bases in between.

V usage is TRBV28 and J usage is TRBJ1-5; the D gene is possibly TRBD1 (6 bases). The length of the CDR3 is 13 residues. Germline loops: CDR1 MDHEN, CDR2 SYDVKM. Between the trimmed V and J ends, which lost 7 bases and 15 bases, there was a span of 22 bases. The CDR3 bases are TGTGCCAGCACCACCGCTGGGGGGGCTCCAGGGCATTTT. Protein sequence: CASTTAGGAPGHF.

This clone has more than one count but fewer than ten. CDR3 protein: CSVDQGQSNYGYTF. The CDR3 DNA is TGCAGCGTTGATCAGGGGCAATCGAACTATGGCTACACCTTC. The genes are TRBV29-1 and TRBJ1-2; D is possibly TRBD1 (6 bases). In germline, CDR1 is SQVTM, CDR2 ANQGSEA. CDR3 size: 14 residues. Trimming took off 3 bases at V and 2 bases at J, with 13 bases between the two ends.

The rearrangement joins TRBV5-1 to TRBJ1-4; D gene unclear. Germline CDR1 reads SGHRS; CDR2 reads YFSETQ. The CDR3 contains 15 residues. Trimming took 0 bases from V and 0 from J, leaving 6 bases between them. The CDR3 sequence is CASSLALATNEKLFF. DNA for the CDR3: TGCGCCAGCAGCTTGGCTCTTGCAACTAATGAAAAACTGTTTTTT.

This chain connects TRBV18 to TRBJ1-4; D gene uncertain. The CDR3 extends over 14 amino acids. Germline assignment: CDR1 KGHSH and CDR2 LQKENI. Trimming took 3 bases from V and 8 from J, leaving 13 bases between them. DNA of the CDR3: TGTGCCAGCTCACCCGGAAGGGTAGAAGAAAAACTGTTTTTT. Translation: CASSPGRVEEKLFF.